The clone carrying this T cell receptor (beta chain) has ten or more counts. Its antigen is currently unknown. The source of the sample is a study of neurological immune-mediated disorders. PBMCs numbering 2 million and stored at -80 C yielded the unsorted libraries. Whole-study results and caveats: Because no CDR3 amino acid sequences were shared across subjects by expanded clones, private repertoires were suggested in all groups.

The method for making cDNA was 5'RACE, and it used 10-nucleotide random UMIs. Over 200 million TCR-beta sequences (from 15-18 subjects) were yielded by each sequencing run. TCRdb re-derived calls from the 5' RACE reads in MiXCR, one entry per CDR3 protein. The table includes around 78,000 distinct CDR3 sequences, 17% detected once. CDR1 SGDLS and CDR2 YYNGEE come from the germline V gene. The CDR3 runs to 14 residues. V gave up 0 bases and J gave up 2 bases, with 8 bases separating them. This chain connects TRBV9 to TRBJ1-1; D gene ambiguous. The sequence came from a woman aged 40 to 49 in good health. The sequencing input was PBMCs. The CDR3 nucleotides are TGTGCCAGCAGCGTAGGGGTCGGAAACACTGAAGCTTTCTTT. Encoded protein: CASSVGVGNTEAFF.